The 15 T cell receptor beta chains given below trace back to one sample, sequenced in a study of post-analysis software for immune sequencing data. Unique molecular identifiers were present in the TCR beta cDNA libraries. Each CDR3 protein is one row after TCRdb ran MiXCR on the PCR reads. The sample includes about 810,000 distinct CDR3 sequences, roughly 50% seen only once; the top ten take 4.6%. Findings and limits, study-wide: Patients showed TRBV5-6, TRBV5-1 and TRBV20-1 among 4 or 5 TRBV segments more frequent than in controls.

No antigen has been assigned to these receptors. Sequences were obtained from blood. These receptor sequences come from a girl aged 5 to 17 with multiple sclerosis.

The chain has TRBV5-1 and TRBJ1-2; no definite D call. Germline CDR1 reads SGHRS; CDR2 reads YFSETQ. The ends were cut back, 0 bases at V and 5 bases at J, with 11 bases in the middle. There are 14 residues in the CDR3. The CDR3 sequence: CASSLVGSAYGYTF. CDR3 DNA: TGCGCCAGCAGCTTGGTGGGGAGTGCATATGGCTACACCTTC.

This chain connects TRBV29-1 to TRBJ2-7, with D unresolved. V lost 5 bases to trimming and J lost 2 bases, with 7 bases between them. The germline CDR1 and CDR2 sequences are SQVTM and ANQGSEA. The CDR3 covers 11 residues. CDR3 sequence reads: CSVSTTYEQYF. The CDR3 nucleotides read TGCAGCGTTTCCACCACCTACGAGCAGTACTTC.

The J gene is TRBJ1-2, the V gene TRBV7-2; no definite D call. This CDR3 has 14 residues. Germline CDR1 reads SGHTA; CDR2 reads FQGNSA. V was pared by 5 bases and J by 1 base, with 11 bases between. The CDR3 bases are TGTGCCAGCAGCCCACCTGAGGGTAACTATGGCTACACCTTC. Its protein product is CASSPPEGNYGYTF. Drawing the rest from reference TRBV7-2 and TRBJ1-2, the complete variable domain is GAGVSQSPSNKVTEKGKDVELRCDPISGHTALYWYRQSLGQGLEFLIYFQGNSAPDKSGLPSDRFSAERTGGSVSTLTIQRTQQEDSAVYLCASSPPEGNYGYTFGSGTRLTVV.

The chain is built from TRBV29-1 and TRBJ1-5, with TRBD1 matching over 7 bases. Trimming took 1 base from V and 6 from J; bases not matched to a gene: 6. CDR1 is SQVTM and CDR2 is ANQGSEA in the germline V gene. The CDR3 consists of 14 residues. CDR3 loop: CSVEGGQGGQPQHF. The CDR3 bases are TGCAGCGTTGAAGGAGGGCAGGGGGGTCAGCCCCAGCATTTT.

The CDR3 here is CASSPPRDRAIGGYTF. In DNA, the CDR3 is TGTGCCAGCTCACCACCGAGGGACAGGGCCATTGGTGGCTACACCTTC. V gene TRBV18 combines with J gene TRBJ1-2, with 9 positions matching TRBD1. Germline V CDR1 and CDR2: KGHSH, LQKENI. The trim removed 0 bases at V and 7 bases at J, leaving 9 bases unmatched. There are 16 residues in the CDR3.

This clonotype has a handful of counts. This chain uses TRBV7-9 with TRBJ2-7; TRBD2 matches at 8 bases. Trimming cost V 4 bases and J 7 bases; bases outside gene matches: 6. CDR1 and CDR2 (germline): SEHNR, FQNEAQ (reference sequence). The CDR3 is made up of 13 amino acids. The CDR3 reads CASSSPGGEEQYF. The CDR3 coding sequence is TGTGCCAGCAGCTCCCCCGGGGGGGAAGAGCAGTACTTC.

The chain is built from TRBV9 and TRBJ2-7, with 9 bases fitting TRBD2. The V gene end was trimmed by 5 bases and the J gene end by 5 bases; junction bases not matched to a gene: 11. Germline V CDR1 and CDR2: SGDLS, YYNGEE. The CDR3 spans 15 residues. This chain's CDR3 is CASSGGGGLAHEQYF. CDR3 coding DNA: TGTGCCAGCAGTGGGGGAGGGGGACTAGCCCACGAGCAGTACTTC.

This clonotype was detected many times. An end of the junction does not agree with germline; a read error may underlie this. The chain recombines TRBV7-3 with TRBJ2-7; 12 nucleotides match TRBD2. The CDR3 totals 14 residues. Germline V gene sequence: CDR1 SGHTA, CDR2 FQGTGA. The CDR3 bases are TGCGCCAGCAGCTCGACTAGCGGGAGCTACGAGCAGTACTTC. Its translation is CASSSTSGSYEQYF.

This rearrangement joins TRBV5-1 to TRBJ1-1; 7 nucleotides line up with TRBD1. Unmatched junction bases numbered 9, after V lost 0 bases and J lost 4 bases. The germline CDR1 and CDR2 sequences are SGHRS and YFSETQ. This CDR3 is built from 16 residues. CDR3 coding DNA: TGCGCCAGCAGCTTGGCCACAGGGGACATCGGCACTGAAGCTTTCTTT. It translates to CASSLATGDIGTEAFF.

The chain's CDR3 is CSARDSPGGSGTTDTQYF. CDR3 sequence (DNA): TGCAGTGCTAGAGATTCTCCCGGAGGTAGCGGGACCACAGATACGCAGTATTTT. The chain is built from TRBV20-1 and TRBJ2-3; 8 bases align to TRBD2. Germline V gene data show CDR1 as DFQATT and CDR2 as SNEGSKA (reference sequence). CDR3 length: 18 residues. Unmatched junction bases numbered 13, after V lost 0 bases and J lost 2 bases.

The gene calls are TRBV3-1 and TRBJ1-6; 11 bases agree with TRBD1. The CDR3 length is 17 residues. Germline CDR1 is LGHDT and CDR2 is YNNKEL (reference sequence). The ends lost 0 bases at V and 6 bases at J; junction bases unmatched: 4. As DNA, the CDR3 is TGTGCCAGCAGCCAAGAAGCCGGGACAGGGGGTAATTCACCCCTCCACTTT. Its protein is CASSQEAGTGGNSPLHF.

The chain carries TRBV20-1 and TRBJ2-7; D possibly corresponds to TRBD1 (6 bases). The V gene's germline CDR1 is DFQATT and CDR2 SNEGSKA (reference sequence). CDR3 length: 13 residues. Trimming left V 5 bases short and J 2 bases short, with 13 bases between. CDR3 sequence: CSAVYRAPYEQYF. The CDR3 DNA follows: TGCAGTGCTGTATACAGGGCCCCCTACGAGCAGTACTTC.

This clonotype was seen more than once but under ten times. The rearrangement uses TRBV7-8 and TRBJ2-5, with TRBD2 identical over 12 bases. Germline CDR1 and CDR2: SGHVS and FQNEAQ. The junction had 9 bases not matched to a gene; V was cut back by 5 bases and J by 2 bases. The CDR3 is 17 amino acids. The CDR3 here is CASSPGRLAGEQETQYF. The CDR3 nucleotides are TGTGCCAGCAGCCCAGGTAGACTAGCGGGGGAACAAGAGACCCAGTACTTC. The full variable domain, in which reference TRBV7-8 and TRBJ2-5 provide the parts outside the CDR3, is GAGVSQSPRYKVAKRGQDVALRCDPISGHVSLFWYQQALGQGPEFLTYFQNEAQLDKSGLPSDRFFAERPEGSVSTLKIQRTQQEDSAVYLCASSPGRLAGEQETQYFGPGTRLLVL.

The chain recombines TRBV29-1 with TRBJ2-7; D may match TRBD1 or TRBD2 (6 bases each). This CDR3 contains 13 residues. Trimming shortened V by 5 bases and J by 1 base, and 12 bases separated the two germline ends. CDR1 is SQVTM, CDR2 ANQGSEA, per germline. Here the CDR3 DNA reads TGCAGCGTTCGGGGGCGTCGGTCCTACGAGCAGTACTTC. Its protein product is CSVRGRRSYEQYF.

The rearrangement joins TRBV10-3 to TRBJ2-1; D may be TRBD2 (6 bases). V shed 8 bases and J shed 0 bases, with 20 bases lying between them. The CDR3 totals 17 residues. Germline V gene sequence: CDR1 ENHRY, CDR2 SYGVKD. The CDR3: CAIAGSGMGSSYNEQFF. The CDR3 bases are TGTGCCATCGCGGGATCGGGGATGGGAAGCTCCTACAATGAGCAGTTCTTC.